A selection of T cell receptor beta chains follows, all from one sample in a study of beta chain features in type 1 diabetes. TCRdb's copy holds only in-frame clones and misses some; the assay was immunoSEQ multiplex PCR. Among roughly 180,000 clones listed, approximately 8% were seen once. Source material: central memory CD4+ T cells from blood. Receptor source: a woman aged 40 to 55 with type 1 diabetes. The CDR3 runs from the conserved cysteine through the conserved F or W. Fields, in order: J gene, D gene, clone size, CDR3 length, V gene, CDR3 protein, CDR3 DNA. The D gene is left open where the match is weak. Rows may omit the clone size; those that give it use once, few, many or a size class.

>TRBJ1-5|NA|few|15|TRBV6-5
CASSHGGLFNQPQHF
TGTGCCAGCAGTCATGGCGGACTTTTTAATCAGCCCCAGCATTTT
>TRBJ1-1|NA|NA|14|TRBV29-1
CSVPLDSQGSKAFF
TGCAGCGTCCCCCTGGACAGTCAAGGGTCTAAAGCTTTCTTT
>TRBJ2-5|TRBD1|NA|15|TRBV6-1
CASSQRTGKSETQYF
TGTGCCAGCAGTCAACGGACAGGGAAGTCGGAGACCCAGTACTTC
>TRBJ2-5|TRBD1|NA|14|TRBV6-5
CASRAGTGFGTQYF
TGTGCCAGCAGAGCCGGGACAGGCTTTGGGACCCAGTACTTC
>TRBJ1-5|NA|few|14|TRBV9
CASSVDTNNQPQHF
TGTGCCAGCAGCGTAGACACGAACAATCAGCCCCAGCATTTT
>TRBJ2-7|NA|NA|14|TRBV14
CASSQGRPVYEQYF
TGTGCCAGCAGCCAAGGGAGGCCCGTCTACGAGCAGTACTTC
>TRBJ1-5|NA|NA|14|TRBV7-9
CASSLEGGGQTQHF
TGTGCCAGCAGCTTAGAAGGGGGGGGACAAACCCAGCATTTT
>TRBJ2-2|NA|few|16|TRBV19
CASSIRTLSGTGELFF
TGTGCCAGTAGTATTCGGACACTCTCCGGCACCGGGGAGCTGTTTTTT
>TRBJ2-5|NA|NA|11|TRBV11-2
CASSRIREQYF
TGTGCCAGCAGCCGTATCCGGGAGCAGTACTTC
>TRBJ2-5|TRBD1|few|12|TRBV29-1
CSGGTVQETQYF
TGCAGCGGGGGGACAGTCCAAGAGACCCAGTACTTC
>TRBJ2-5|NA|many|15|TRBV5-4
CASSPSGGQRETQYF
TGTGCCAGCAGCCCCTCCGGTGGGCAGAGAGAGACCCAGTACTTC
>TRBJ2-3|NA|NA|14|TRBV4-3
CASSQARGSDTQYF
TGCGCCAGCAGCCAAGCAAGGGGGTCAGATACGCAGTATTTT
>TRBJ2-3|NA|NA|14|TRBV18
CASSPVTNTDTQYF
TGTGCCAGCTCACCGGTCACTAACACAGATACGCAGTATTTT
>TRBJ2-1|NA|NA|12|TRBV7-9
CASSVLYNEQFF
TGTGCCAGCAGCGTATTATACAATGAGCAGTTCTTC
>TRBJ1-4|TRBD1|few|14|TRBV28
CASSATGGDEKLFF
TGTGCCAGCAGTGCGACAGGGGGCGATGAAAAACTGTTTTTT
>TRBJ1-6|NA|few|14|TRBV7-9
CASSSGADNSPLHF
TGTGCCAGCAGCTCAGGGGCAGATAATTCACCCCTCCACTTT
>TRBJ1-2|NA|NA|13|TRBV7-9
CASSLVGANGYTF
TGTGCCAGCAGCTTAGTGGGGGCAAACGGCTACACCTTC
>TRBJ2-7|NA|NA|14|TRBV28
CASRTPGVSYEQYF
TGTGCCAGCAGGACGCCCGGGGTGTCCTACGAGCAGTACTTC
>TRBJ1-6|NA|NA|13|TRBV27
CASSPAGVGPLHF
TGTGCCAGCAGCCCAGCAGGGGTAGGACCCCTCCACTTT
>TRBJ1-5|NA|few|14|TRBV4-3
CASSQEGGSGPQHF
TGCGCCAGCAGCCAAGAGGGGGGGAGTGGACCCCAGCATTTT
>TRBJ2-2|TRBD1|many|15|TRBV6-6
CASSPTGGNTGELFF
TGTGCCAGCAGTCCGACAGGGGGCAACACCGGGGAGCTGTTTTTT
>TRBJ1-4|NA|few|15|TRBV18
CASSPRSATNEKLFF
TGTGCCAGCTCACCAAGATCGGCAACTAATGAAAAACTGTTTTTT
>TRBJ2-7|NA|NA|12|TRBV6-6
CASSSVTYEQYF
TGTGCCAGCAGTTCCGTTACCTACGAGCAGTACTTC
>TRBJ1-4|NA|few|16|TRBV10-3
CAISDPGGATNEKLFF
TGTGCCATCAGTGACCCGGGGGGAGCAACTAATGAAAAACTGTTTTTT
>TRBJ2-3|TRBD2|NA|16|TRBV6-5
CASSYSTSPGTDTQYF
TGTGCCAGCAGTTACTCGACTAGCCCGGGCACAGATACGCAGTATTTT
>TRBJ2-1|NA|NA|15|TRBV4-3
CASSQESGDGNEQFF
TGCGCCAGCAGCCAAGAATCAGGGGATGGGAATGAGCAGTTCTTC
>TRBJ1-1|NA|NA|14|TRBV7-3
CASSPWGGRTEAFF
TGTGCCAGCAGCCCTTGGGGGGGGAGAACTGAAGCTTTCTTT
>TRBJ2-7|NA|few|14|TRBV9
CASSVDLGNYEQYF
TGTGCCAGCAGCGTAGATTTGGGCAACTACGAGCAGTACTTC
>TRBJ2-3|TRBD2|NA|15|TRBV11-3
CASSFAGGSTDTQYF
TGTGCCAGCAGCTTTGCCGGGGGGAGCACAGATACGCAGTATTTT
>TRBJ2-1|NA|NA|14|TRBV2
CASRGESSYNEQFF
TGTGCCAGCAGAGGAGAAAGCTCCTACAATGAGCAGTTCTTC
>TRBJ1-1|NA|few|15|TRBV9
CASRPRLGANTEAFF
TGTGCCAGCAGGCCGAGGCTGGGGGCGAACACTGAAGCTTTCTTT
>TRBJ2-1|NA|few|15|TRBV4-2
CASSQEGNTYNEQFF
TGTGCCAGCAGCCAGGAGGGGAATACTTACAATGAGCAGTTCTTC
>TRBJ2-5|NA|NA|13|TRBV29-1
CSVDGVNQETQYF
TGCAGCGTTGACGGGGTGAACCAAGAGACCCAGTACTTC
>TRBJ1-4|TRBD1|NA|14|TRBV18
CASSPGTGEEKLFF
TGTGCCAGCTCACCAGGGACAGGGGAAGAAAAACTGTTTTTT
>TRBJ2-5|NA|few|13|TRBV10-3
CAISPDSEETQYF
TGTGCCATCAGTCCGGACAGCGAAGAGACCCAGTACTTC
>TRBJ2-5|NA|few|13|TRBV4-3
CASSQGGDRSQYF
TGCGCCAGCAGCCAAGGGGGGGACCGATCCCAGTACTTC
>TRBJ2-3|NA|few|11|TRBV27
CASTPRDTQYF
TGTGCCAGCACCCCTCGGGATACGCAGTATTTT
>TRBJ1-6|NA|NA|15|TRBV7-3
CASSLMGGKNSPLHF
TGTGCCAGCAGCTTAATGGGGGGGAAGAATTCACCCCTCCACTTT
>TRBJ2-1|NA|NA|15|TRBV10-3
CAISESESRYNEQFF
TGTGCCATCAGTGAGTCGGAGTCCCGGTACAATGAGCAGTTCTTC
>TRBJ2-6|NA|few|14|TRBV6-6
CASSTGTGANVLTF
TGTGCCAGCAGTACAGGGACTGGGGCCAACGTCCTGACTTTC
>TRBJ1-2|TRBD1|few|14|TRBV6-5
CASREQGARYGYTF
TGTGCCAGCAGGGAACAGGGGGCGCGATATGGCTACACCTTC
>TRBJ2-7|NA|NA|13|TRBV28
CASSSGQIYEQYF
TGTGCCAGCAGTTCCGGACAGATTTACGAGCAGTACTTC
>TRBJ2-5|NA|many|15|TRBV5-1
CASSLAGTQAETQYF
TGCGCCAGCAGCTTGGCCGGGACTCAGGCGGAGACCCAGTACTTC
>TRBJ1-2|TRBD1|few|15|TRBV6-5
CASSPGQGSYYGYTF
TGTGCCAGCAGTCCAGGACAGGGGTCTTACTATGGCTACACCTTC